The next 12 T cell receptor beta chains were all read from a single sample in a study of cytomegalovirus exposure and HLA in healthy donors. Primers for the PCR totalled 60 Vbeta and 13 Jbeta. The repertoire was sequenced with immunoSEQ multiplex PCR; TCRdb's copy has only in-frame clones and lacks some. The table shows 170,000 or so clones, with 75% to 85% occurring only once. The sequenced sample consisted of PBMCs. All receptors derive from a woman aged 55-70 years in good health and CMV-seropositive.

This chain connects TRBV27 to TRBJ2-3; D may be TRBD1 (6 bases). V was shortened by 2 bases and J by 10 bases, with 13 bases between the two germline ends. Germline CDR1 and CDR2: MNHEY and SMNVEV (reference sequence). This CDR3 has 13 residues. The CDR3 sequence is CASSLTGWGPQYF. The CDR3 bases are TGTGCCAGCAGTTTAACAGGGTGGGGTCCGCAGTATTTT.

This chain connects TRBV19 to TRBJ2-1; no firm D call. V was cut by 7 bases and J by 5 bases, with 15 bases left in between. The length of the CDR3 is 14 residues. Germline CDR1 reads LNHDA; CDR2 reads SQIVND (reference sequence). Here the CDR3 DNA reads TGTGCCAGTACCCCGAGACAAACGGACAATGAGCAGTTCTTC. This encodes CASTPRQTDNEQFF.

Only one count was recorded for this clone. J is TRBJ2-5 and V is TRBV2, with 7 nucleotides matching TRBD1. Trimming removed 5 bases from V and 5 bases from J; junction bases left unmatched: 5. CDR1 is SNHLY and CDR2 is FYNNEI in the germline V gene. The CDR3 length is 13 residues. The CDR3 reads CASSNSGQETQYF. Here the CDR3 DNA reads TGTGCCAGCAGTAACTCGGGACAGGAGACCCAGTACTTC.

This chain connects TRBV7-9 to TRBJ2-1; D may be TRBD2 (5 bases). The germline CDR1 and CDR2 sequences are SEHNR and FQNEAQ (reference sequence). V shed 1 base and J shed 9 bases, with 16 bases lying between them. The CDR3 totals 15 residues. The CDR3 DNA is TGTGCCAGCAGCTTAGTGGCTAGCACGGTGGGTGAGCAGTTCTTC. It translates to CASSLVASTVGEQFF.

The V and J genes are TRBV6-4 and TRBJ2-7; TRBD1 matches 7 bases. Germline V CDR1 and CDR2: MRHNA, SNTAGT. The length of the CDR3 is 13 residues. Trimming took 6 bases from V and 7 from J; bases not matched to a gene: 9. The CDR3 bases are TGTGCCAGCAGCAGAGGGGGCGGCCAGGAGCAGTACTTC. Its protein product is CASSRGGGQEQYF.

The chain joins TRBV10-3 to TRBJ1-3; no clear D gene. CDR1 is ENHRY, CDR2 SYGVKD, per germline. Trimming left V 0 bases short and J 6 bases short, with 6 bases between. The length of the CDR3 is 13 residues. CDR3 protein: CAISESEQNTIYF. The CDR3 nucleotides read TGTGCCATCAGTGAGTCAGAGCAAAACACCATATATTTT.

The chain recombines TRBV19 with TRBJ1-1; D is unresolved. The CDR3 is made up of 16 amino acids. In germline, CDR1 is LNHDA, CDR2 SQIVND (reference sequence). V lost 7 bases to trimming and J lost 0 bases, with 18 bases between them. CDR3 sequence (DNA): TGTGCCAGTACCCCCTTGGGAGTAATCATGAACACTGAAGCTTTCTTT. Translation gives CASTPLGVIMNTEAFF. The variable domain in full, completed from reference TRBV19 and TRBJ1-1, reads DGGITQSPKYLFRKEGQNVTLSCEQNLNHDAMYWYRQDPGQGLRLIYYSQIVNDFQKGDIAEGYSVSREKKESFPLTVTSAQKNPTAFYLCASTPLGVIMNTEAFFGQGTRLTVV.

The V gene is TRBV7-2, the J gene TRBJ2-1; D perhaps matches TRBD1 (6 bases). The CDR3 spans 13 residues. The germline V gene encodes CDR1 SGHTA and CDR2 FQGNSA. V was pared by 2 bases and J by 9 bases, with 11 bases between. The CDR3 region is CASSLMLGGEQFF. DNA of the CDR3: TGTGCCAGCAGCTTAATGTTAGGGGGTGAGCAGTTCTTC.

This chain links TRBV29-1 with TRBJ2-2; tentative D call: TRBD1 (5 bases). This CDR3 is 12 amino acids long. Trimming took 6 bases from V and 5 from J, leaving 10 bases between them. Germline CDR1 is SQVTM and CDR2 is ANQGSEA. The CDR3 DNA sequence: TGCAGCGTCATAGGGGAAACCGGGGAGCTGTTTTTT. Translated, it gives CSVIGETGELFF.

This chain uses TRBV28 with TRBJ1-4; D is unresolved. V was clipped by 5 bases and J by 7 bases, with 17 bases between them. The CDR3 length is 15 residues. Germline assignment: CDR1 MDHEN and CDR2 SYDVKM. For the CDR3, the DNA is TGTGCCAGCAGTACAGCCAGTAGAAATGCTGAAAAACTGTTTTTT. It is translated as CASSTASRNAEKLFF.

V usage is TRBV7-8 and J usage is TRBJ2-1; possibly TRBD1 for D (5 bases). Trimming removed 4 bases from V and 8 bases from J, with 12 bases in between. This CDR3 spans 13 amino acids. Germline CDR1 SGHVS, CDR2 FQNEAQ. CDR3 nucleotides: TGTGCCAGCAGCTATTCCAGGGTACATGAGCAGTTCTTC. Translating gives CASSYSRVHEQFF. Using reference TRBV7-8 and TRBJ2-1 for the parts outside the CDR3, the full variable domain is GAGVSQSPRYKVAKRGQDVALRCDPISGHVSLFWYQQALGQGPEFLTYFQNEAQLDKSGLPSDRFFAERPEGSVSTLKIQRTQQEDSAVYLCASSYSRVHEQFFGPGTRLTVL.

The chain employs TRBV2 and TRBJ1-6, with D perhaps matching TRBD1 (6 bases). Trimming shortened V by 3 bases and J by 4 bases, and 13 bases separated the two germline ends. This CDR3 comprises 16 residues. From germline, CDR1 is SNHLY and CDR2 FYNNEI. The CDR3: CASSELTGFYNSPLHF. CDR3 bases: TGTGCCAGCAGTGAGCTGACAGGATTTTATAATTCACCCCTCCACTTT. Together with reference TRBV2 and TRBJ1-6, the CDR3 gives the full variable domain: EPEVTQTPSHQVTQMGQEVILRCVPISNHLYFYWYRQILGQKVEFLVSFYNNEISEKSEIFDDQFSVERPDGSNFTLKIRSTKLEDSAMYFCASSELTGFYNSPLHFGNGTRLTVT.